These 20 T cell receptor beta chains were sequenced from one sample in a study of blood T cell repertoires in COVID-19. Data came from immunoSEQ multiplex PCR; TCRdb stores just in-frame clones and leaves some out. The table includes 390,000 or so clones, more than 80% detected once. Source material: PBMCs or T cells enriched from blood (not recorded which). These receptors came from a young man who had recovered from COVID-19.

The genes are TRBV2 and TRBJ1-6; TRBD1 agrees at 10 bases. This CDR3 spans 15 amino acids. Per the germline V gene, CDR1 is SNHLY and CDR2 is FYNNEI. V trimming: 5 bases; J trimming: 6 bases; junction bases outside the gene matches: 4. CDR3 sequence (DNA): TGTGCCAGCAGTATCAGACAGGGGGCTAATTCACCCCTCCACTTT. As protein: CASSIRQGANSPLHF.

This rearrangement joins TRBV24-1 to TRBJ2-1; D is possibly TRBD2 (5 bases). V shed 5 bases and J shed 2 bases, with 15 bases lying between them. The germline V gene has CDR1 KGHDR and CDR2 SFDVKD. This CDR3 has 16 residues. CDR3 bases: TGTGCCACCAGTGGGGTTCAGAGGGCTGCCTACAATGAGCAGTTCTTC. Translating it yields CATSGVQRAAYNEQFF.

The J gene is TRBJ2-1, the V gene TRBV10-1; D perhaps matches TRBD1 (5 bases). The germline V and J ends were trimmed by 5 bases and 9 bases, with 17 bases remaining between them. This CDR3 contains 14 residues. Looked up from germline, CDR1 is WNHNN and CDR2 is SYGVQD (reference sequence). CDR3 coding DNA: TGCGCCAGCAGTCAGGGCCCCGGTAGGGGTGAGCAGTTCTTC. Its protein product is CASSQGPGRGEQFF.

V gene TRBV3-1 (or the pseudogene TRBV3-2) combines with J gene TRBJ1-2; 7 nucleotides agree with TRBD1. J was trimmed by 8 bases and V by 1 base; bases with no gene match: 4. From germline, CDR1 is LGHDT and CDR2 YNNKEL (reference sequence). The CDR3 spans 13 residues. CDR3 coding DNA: TGTGCCAGCAGCCAAGTGGCCAGGGGGGGCTACACCTTC. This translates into CASSQVARGGYTF.

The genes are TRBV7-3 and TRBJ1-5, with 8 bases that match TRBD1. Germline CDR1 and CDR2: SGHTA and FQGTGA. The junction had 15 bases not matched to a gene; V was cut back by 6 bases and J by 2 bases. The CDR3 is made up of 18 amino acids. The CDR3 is CASRTQLGRTGCNQPQHF. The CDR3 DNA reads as TGTGCCAGCAGGACTCAGCTAGGCCGGACAGGGTGCAATCAGCCCCAGCATTTT.

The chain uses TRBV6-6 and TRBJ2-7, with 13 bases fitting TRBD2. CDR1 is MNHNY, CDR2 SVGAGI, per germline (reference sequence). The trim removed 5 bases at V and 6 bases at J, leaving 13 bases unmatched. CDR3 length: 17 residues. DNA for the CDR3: TGTGCCAGCAGTCACCAACTAGCGGGGGGGCTTCAGGGCGAGCAGTACTTC. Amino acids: CASSHQLAGGLQGEQYF.

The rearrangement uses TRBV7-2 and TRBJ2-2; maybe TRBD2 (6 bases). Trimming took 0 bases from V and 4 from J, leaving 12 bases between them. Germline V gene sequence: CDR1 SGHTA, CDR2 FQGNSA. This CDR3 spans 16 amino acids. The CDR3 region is CASSLAGGVPTGELFF. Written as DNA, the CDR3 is TGTGCCAGCAGCTTAGCGGGAGGAGTCCCCACCGGGGAGCTGTTTTTT.

DNA of the CDR3: TGTGCCAGCAGTTTAGGCGGGATCGGCTACGAGCAGTACTTC. Translation gives CASSLGGIGYEQYF. V usage is TRBV27 and J usage is TRBJ2-7; tentative D call: TRBD2 (6 bases). CDR1 is MNHEY and CDR2 is SMNVEV in the germline V gene (reference sequence). Trimming removed 2 bases from V and 3 bases from J, with 11 bases in between. This CDR3 region has 14 residues.

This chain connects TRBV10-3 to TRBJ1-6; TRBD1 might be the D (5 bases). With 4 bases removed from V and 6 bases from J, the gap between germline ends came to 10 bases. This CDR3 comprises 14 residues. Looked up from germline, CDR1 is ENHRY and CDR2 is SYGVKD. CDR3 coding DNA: TGTGCCATCAGTGTGGGGCAGATTAATTCACCCCTCCACTTT. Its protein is CAISVGQINSPLHF.

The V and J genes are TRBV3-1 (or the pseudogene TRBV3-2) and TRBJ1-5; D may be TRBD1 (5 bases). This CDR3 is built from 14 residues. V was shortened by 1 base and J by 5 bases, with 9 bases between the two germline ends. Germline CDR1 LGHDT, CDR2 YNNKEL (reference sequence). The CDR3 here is CASSQGGADQPQHF. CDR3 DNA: TGTGCCAGCAGCCAAGGCGGGGCTGATCAGCCCCAGCATTTT.

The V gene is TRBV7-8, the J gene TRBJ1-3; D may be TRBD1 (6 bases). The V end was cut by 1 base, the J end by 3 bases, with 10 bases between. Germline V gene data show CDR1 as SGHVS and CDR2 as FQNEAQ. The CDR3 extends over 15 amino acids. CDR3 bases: TGTGCCAGCAGCTTAGACAGGGTCATTGGAAACACCATATATTTT. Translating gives CASSLDRVIGNTIYF.

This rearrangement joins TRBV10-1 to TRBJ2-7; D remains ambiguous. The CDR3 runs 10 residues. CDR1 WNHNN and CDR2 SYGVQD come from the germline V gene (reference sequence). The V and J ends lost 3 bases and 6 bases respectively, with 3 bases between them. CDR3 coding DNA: TGCGCCAGCAGTGACCTCGAGCAGTACTTC. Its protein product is CASSDLEQYF.

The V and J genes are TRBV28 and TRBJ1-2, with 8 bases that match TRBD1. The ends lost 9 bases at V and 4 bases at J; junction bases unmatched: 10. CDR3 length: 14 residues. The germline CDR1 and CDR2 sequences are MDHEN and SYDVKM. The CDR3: CASAGGARIYGYTF. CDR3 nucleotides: TGTGCCAGTGCAGGGGGCGCAAGGATCTATGGCTACACCTTC.

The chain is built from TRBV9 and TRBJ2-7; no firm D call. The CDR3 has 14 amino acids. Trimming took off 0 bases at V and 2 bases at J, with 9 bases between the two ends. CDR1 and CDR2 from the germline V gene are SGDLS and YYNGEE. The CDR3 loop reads CASSVGAATYEQYF. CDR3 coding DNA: TGTGCCAGCAGCGTAGGGGCAGCAACCTACGAGCAGTACTTC.

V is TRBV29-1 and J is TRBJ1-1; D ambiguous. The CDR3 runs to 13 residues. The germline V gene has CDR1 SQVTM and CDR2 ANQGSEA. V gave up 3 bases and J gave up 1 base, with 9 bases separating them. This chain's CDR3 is CSVEEVENTEAFF. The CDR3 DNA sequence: TGCAGCGTTGAGGAGGTGGAGAACACTGAAGCTTTCTTT.

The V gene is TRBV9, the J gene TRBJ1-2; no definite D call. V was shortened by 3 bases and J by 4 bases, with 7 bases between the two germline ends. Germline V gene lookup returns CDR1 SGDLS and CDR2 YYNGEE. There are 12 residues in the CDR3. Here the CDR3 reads CASSADFYGYTF. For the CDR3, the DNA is TGTGCCAGCAGCGCAGATTTCTATGGCTACACCTTC.

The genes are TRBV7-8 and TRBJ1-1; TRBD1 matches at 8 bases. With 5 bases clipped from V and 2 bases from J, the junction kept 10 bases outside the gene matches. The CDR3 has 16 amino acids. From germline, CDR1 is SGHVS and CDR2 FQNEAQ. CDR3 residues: CASSPMDREINTEAFF. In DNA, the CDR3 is TGTGCCAGCAGCCCAATGGACAGGGAAATCAACACTGAAGCTTTCTTT. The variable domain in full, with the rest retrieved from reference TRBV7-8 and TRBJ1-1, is GAGVSQSPRYKVAKRGQDVALRCDPISGHVSLFWYQQALGQGPEFLTYFQNEAQLDKSGLPSDRFFAERPEGSVSTLKIQRTQQEDSAVYLCASSPMDREINTEAFFGQGTRLTVV.

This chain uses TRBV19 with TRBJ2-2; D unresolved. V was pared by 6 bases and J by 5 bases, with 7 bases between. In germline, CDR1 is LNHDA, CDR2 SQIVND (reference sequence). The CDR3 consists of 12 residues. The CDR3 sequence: CASSLFTGELFF. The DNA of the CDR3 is TGTGCCAGTAGCTTGTTTACCGGGGAGCTGTTTTTT.

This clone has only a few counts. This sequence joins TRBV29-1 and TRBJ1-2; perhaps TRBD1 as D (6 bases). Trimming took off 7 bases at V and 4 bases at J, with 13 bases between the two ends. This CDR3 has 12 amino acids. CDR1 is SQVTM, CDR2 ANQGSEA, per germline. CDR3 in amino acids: CSGAGELYGYTF. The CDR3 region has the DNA TGCAGCGGTGCAGGGGAACTCTATGGCTACACCTTC.

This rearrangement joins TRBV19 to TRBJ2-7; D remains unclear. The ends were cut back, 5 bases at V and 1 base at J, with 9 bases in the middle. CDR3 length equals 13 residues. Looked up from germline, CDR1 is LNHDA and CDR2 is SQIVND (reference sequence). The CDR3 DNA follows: TGTGCCAGTAGTGGGCACGGATCCTACGAGCAGTACTTC. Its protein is CASSGHGSYEQYF.